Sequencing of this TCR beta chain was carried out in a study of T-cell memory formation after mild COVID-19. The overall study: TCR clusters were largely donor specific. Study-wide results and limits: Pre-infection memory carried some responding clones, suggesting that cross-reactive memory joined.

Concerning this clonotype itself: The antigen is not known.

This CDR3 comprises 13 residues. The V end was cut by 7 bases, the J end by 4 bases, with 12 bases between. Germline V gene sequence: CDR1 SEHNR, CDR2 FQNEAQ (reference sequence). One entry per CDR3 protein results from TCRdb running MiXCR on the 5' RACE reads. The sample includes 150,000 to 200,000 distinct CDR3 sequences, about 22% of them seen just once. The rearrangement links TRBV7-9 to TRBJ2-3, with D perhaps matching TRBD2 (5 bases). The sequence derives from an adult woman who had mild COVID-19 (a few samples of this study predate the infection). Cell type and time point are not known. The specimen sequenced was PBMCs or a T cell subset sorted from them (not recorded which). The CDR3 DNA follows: TGTGCCAGCAACCCCGGGGTGCCAGATACGCAGTATTTT. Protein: CASNPGVPDTQYF.